The entry below gives a single T cell receptor beta chain sequence along with its context. The germline V gene encodes CDR1 SGHTA and CDR2 FQGNSA. CDR3 length: 16 residues. V gave up 1 base and J gave up 7 bases; unmatched junction bases: 7. TCRdb's copy holds only in-frame clones and misses some; the assay was immunoSEQ multiplex PCR. The sample holds 100,000 or so clones, 90% to 95% seen once. These data belong to a study of T cell changes during pregnancy in multiple sclerosis. The sample consisted of peripheral blood, taken in the third trimester of pregnancy. This TCR derives from a female donor with multiple sclerosis, enrolled in a pregnancy study. The chain uses TRBV7-2 and TRBJ2-4; 10 nucleotides agree with TRBD2. This CDR3 is CASSLVLAGVENIQYF. The CDR3, as DNA: TGTGCCAGCAGCTTAGTTCTAGCGGGAGTCGAGAACATTCAGTACTTC.